The 20 T cell receptor beta chains in this list originate from one sample, sequenced in a study of shared clonotypes between healthy human individuals. Clones were sequenced by immunoSEQ multiplex PCR, and TCRdb holds only the in-frame ones, with some missing. The sample includes a few million clones, approximately 93% seen only once; the top ten take 0.39%. The specimen was naive CD4+ T cells from PBMCs. Described subset: CD45RA+ positively selected. The receptor source for this set is a young man in good health. Some clones in this sample may be carry-over from other donors' samples.

V is TRBV6-5 and J is TRBJ2-4; D is perhaps TRBD1 (6 bases). Looked up from germline, CDR1 is MNHEY and CDR2 is SVGAGI. V gave up 4 bases and J gave up 3 bases, with 16 bases separating them. The CDR3 totals 16 residues. The CDR3, as DNA: TGTGCCAGCAGTTCCCCCAGGGGATACGGCAAAAACATTCAGTACTTC. It translates to CASSSPRGYGKNIQYF.

The rearrangement joins TRBV11-2 to TRBJ2-7; TRBD1 matches at 8 bases. The CDR3 totals 16 residues. V lost 2 bases to trimming and J lost 5 bases; unmatched junction nucleotides: 11. CDR1 SGHAT and CDR2 FQNNGV come from the germline V gene. The CDR3 DNA sequence: TGTGCCAGCAGCTTACAGGGGGCAGGGAATGAGGACGAGCAGTACTTC. This translates into CASSLQGAGNEDEQYF.

The rearrangement links TRBV27 to TRBJ1-2, with 7 bases fitting TRBD1. Losses at the gene ends were 2 bases for V and 8 bases for J; bases not matched to a gene: 17. The CDR3 is made up of 17 amino acids. Germline V gives CDR1 MNHEY, CDR2 SMNVEV (reference sequence). CDR3 loop: CASSLTWDKGATGGYTF. CDR3 bases: TGTGCCAGCAGTTTAACCTGGGACAAGGGGGCAACGGGGGGCTACACCTTC.

This chain links TRBV10-3 with TRBJ2-7; D not certain. Germline V gene lookup returns CDR1 ENHRY and CDR2 SYGVKD. This CDR3 has 13 residues. V dropped 6 bases and J dropped 5 bases, with 14 bases sitting between them. The CDR3 region is CAISRLPTDEQYF. The CDR3 bases are TGTGCCATCAGCCGCCTTCCAACGGACGAGCAGTACTTC.

This chain joins TRBV27 and TRBJ2-1; D gene ambiguous. V was pared by 4 bases and J by 9 bases, with 22 bases between. This CDR3 contains 16 residues. Germline loops: CDR1 MNHEY, CDR2 SMNVEV (reference sequence). In DNA, the CDR3 is TGTGCCAGCAGTTCTCCCGACGCCGCCACCCGTGGTGAGCAGTTCTTC. It yields the protein CASSSPDAATRGEQFF.

This clone was counted a single time. This chain joins TRBV5-1 and TRBJ1-1, with D uncertain. V lost 3 bases and J 1 base, leaving 7 bases between the germline ends. This CDR3 has 13 residues. Germline CDR1 SGHRS, CDR2 YFSETQ. This CDR3 reads CASSWTKNTEAFF. As DNA, the CDR3 is TGCGCCAGCAGCTGGACTAAGAACACTGAAGCTTTCTTT.

The chain is built from TRBV18 and TRBJ2-3; the D call may be TRBD1 or TRBD2 (5 bases each). The germline V gene has CDR1 KGHSH and CDR2 LQKENI. V was cut by 1 base and J by 6 bases, with 14 bases left in between. The CDR3 loop spans 15 amino acids. This chain's CDR3 is CASSPLGTQVDTQYF. Written as DNA, the CDR3 is TGTGCCAGCTCACCACTAGGGACCCAGGTGGATACGCAGTATTTT.

Here the CDR3 reads CASSIRRSDGYTF. The CDR3 DNA follows: TGTGCCAGCAGCATAAGACGGTCTGATGGCTACACCTTC. The chain links TRBV2 to TRBJ1-2; D ambiguous. Trimming pared 6 bases from V and 6 bases from J, leaving 14 bases between. CDR3 length: 13 amino acids. The germline V gene encodes CDR1 SNHLY and CDR2 FYNNEI.

The chain combines TRBV19 with TRBJ2-2; the match to TRBD2 covers 7 bases. The germline V gene encodes CDR1 LNHDA and CDR2 SQIVND (reference sequence). This CDR3 spans 13 amino acids. Trimming at V came to 3 bases and at J to 7 bases, leaving 2 bases not matched to a gene. This chain's CDR3 is CASSIREVGELFF. The CDR3 DNA reads TGTGCCAGTAGTATTCGGGAGGTCGGGGAGCTGTTTTTT.

J is TRBJ2-1 and V is TRBV6-6; D call uncertain. Germline assignment: CDR1 MNHNY and CDR2 SVGAGI (reference sequence). The CDR3 is 13 residues long. With 3 bases removed from V and 9 bases from J, the gap between germline ends came to 12 bases. The CDR3 region is CASSYFDSGEQFF. The CDR3 DNA is TGTGCCAGCAGTTATTTTGATTCGGGTGAGCAGTTCTTC.

The chain couples TRBV4-1 to TRBJ2-2, with TRBD2 matching 9 bases. V was pared by 1 base and J by 0 bases, with 6 bases of the junction left unmatched. Germline CDR1 is MGHRA and CDR2 is YSYEKL. CDR3 length equals 18 residues. The CDR3 protein is CASSQVLAGPANTGELFF. For the CDR3, the DNA is TGCGCCAGCAGCCAAGTGCTAGCGGGGCCCGCGAACACCGGGGAGCTGTTTTTT.

This clone was recorded once. J is TRBJ2-1 and V is TRBV9; 8 bases line up with TRBD2. This CDR3 contains 15 residues. Per germline, CDR1 SGDLS and CDR2 YYNGEE. The trim removed 7 bases at V and 6 bases at J, leaving 12 bases unmatched. The CDR3 here is CASSLAGGAPNEQFF. The CDR3 DNA reads as TGTGCCAGCTCCCTGGCGGGAGGCGCTCCCAATGAGCAGTTCTTC.

This clone showed up just once. The V and J genes are TRBV7-2 and TRBJ1-1; D is unresolved. CDR3 size: 15 residues. Germline V gene data show CDR1 as SGHTA and CDR2 as FQGNSA. V lost 5 bases to trimming and J lost 4 bases, with 17 bases between them. As DNA, the CDR3 is TGTGCCAGCAGCCTCCGACATCTCTTGGGCACTGAAGCTTTCTTT. Protein product: CASSLRHLLGTEAFF.

This clone was counted a single time. J is TRBJ1-2 and V is TRBV11-2, with unresolved D. Trimming removed 5 bases at V and 0 bases at J, with 4 bases between. This CDR3 spans 12 amino acids. Germline-derived CDR1 and CDR2 are SGHAT and FQNNGV. CDR3 nucleotide sequence: TGTGCCAGCAGCGTGACTAACTATGGCTACACCTTC. Protein product: CASSVTNYGYTF.

The V call is TRBV5-1, the J call TRBJ2-2, with TRBD1 identical over 8 bases. The CDR3 is 17 amino acids. In germline, CDR1 is SGHRS, CDR2 YFSETQ. V was clipped by 2 bases and J by 3 bases; unmatched bases: 9. The CDR3 nucleotides are TGCGCCAGCAGCTTAGGACAGGGAGCTGGGGACACCGGGGAGCTGTTTTTT. This gives the protein CASSLGQGAGDTGELFF.

In this sample, this clone turned up once. V and J are TRBV5-1 and TRBJ2-6; D gene uncertain. The V end was cut by 0 bases, the J end by 0 bases, with 10 bases between. Germline V gene lookup returns CDR1 SGHRS and CDR2 YFSETQ. The CDR3 covers 17 residues. The CDR3 reads CASSLAVLVSGANVLTF. The CDR3 DNA reads TGCGCCAGCAGCTTGGCCGTGCTAGTCTCTGGGGCCAACGTCCTGACTTTC.

The chain uses TRBV27 and TRBJ2-7; TRBD2 aligns across 14 bases. In germline, CDR1 is MNHEY, CDR2 SMNVEV (reference sequence). V lost 6 bases to trimming and J lost 7 bases; unmatched junction nucleotides: 8. The CDR3 has 15 residues. CDR3 sequence reads: CASRRGTSGSGEQYF. For the CDR3, the DNA is TGTGCCAGCAGACGGGGGACTAGCGGGAGCGGGGAGCAGTACTTC.

The chain links TRBV5-6 to TRBJ1-4, with a weak D call TRBD1 (6 bases). The V end was cut by 4 bases, the J end by 8 bases, with 12 bases between. The V gene's germline CDR1 is SGHDT and CDR2 YYEEEE. The CDR3 length is 13 residues. CDR3 protein: CASSQRTAEKLFF. DNA for the CDR3: TGTGCCAGCAGCCAGAGGACAGCCGAAAAACTGTTTTTT.

This rearrangement joins TRBV7-7 to TRBJ1-1; no reliable D call. This CDR3 has 13 amino acids. The V gene's germline CDR1 is SSHAT and CDR2 FNYEAQ (reference sequence). The germline V and J ends were trimmed by 2 bases and 0 bases, with 4 bases remaining between them. This CDR3 is CASSLYLNTEAFF. CDR3 coding DNA: TGTGCCAGCAGCTTATATCTGAACACTGAAGCTTTCTTT.

The rearrangement links TRBV28 to TRBJ1-5, with D maybe TRBD1 (6 bases). The CDR3 sequence is 16 residues long. V lost 3 bases to trimming and J lost 2 bases, with 14 bases between them. Germline-derived CDR1 and CDR2 are MDHEN and SYDVKM. The CDR3 region has the DNA TGTGCCAGCAGTTTGGGGGGGGGCGCGGGCAATCAGCCCCAGCATTTT. Translation: CASSLGGGAGNQPQHF.